These T cell receptor beta chains were read from a single sample in a study of T cells after somatic rescue of genetic block. Assay used: immunoSEQ multiplex PCR; TCRdb lists only in-frame clones, some missing. This repertoire shows 12,000 or so clones, about 71% found once; its top ten account for over 9.5%. The sequenced sample consisted of peripheral blood mononuclear cells (PBMCs). The receptor set was obtained from a boy younger than 18. CDR3s include the opening cysteine and the closing phenylalanine or tryptophan. A D gene is named only where the DNA matches it firmly. Expanded clones get a size class; other rows say once, few or many, or leave the size out.

v_call	d_call	clone_size	j_call	cdr3_nt	cdr3_aa
TRBV9	-	once	TRBJ1-4	TGTGCCAGCAGCGTAGAAGGACAGGAAAAACTGTTTTTT	CASSVEGQEKLFF
TRBV21-1	-	-	TRBJ1-1	TGTGCCAGCAGCAATATTGGGCCCCCCCCGAACACTGAAGCTTTCTTT	CASSNIGPPPNTEAFF
TRBV23-1	-	-	TRBJ1-1	TGCGCCAGCAGTCAATCAGCGAGGGAGGGCACTGAAGCTTTCTTT	CASSQSAREGTEAFF
TRBV18	-	-	TRBJ2-6	TGTGCCAGCTGGCGAGCCGAGGACCGACATGGGGCCAACGTCCTGACTTTC	CASWRAEDRHGANVLTF
TRBV4-1	TRBD2	-	TRBJ2-1	TGCGCCAGCAGCCACGCCCTAGCGGGAGGGCCGGGGGATGAGCAGTTCTTC	CASSHALAGGPGDEQFF
TRBV30	-	once	TRBJ2-7	TGTGCCTGGAGTGAGATGGGGCTCTCCTACGAGCAGTACTTC	CAWSEMGLSYEQYF
TRBV6-6	TRBD1	-	TRBJ2-3	TGTGCCAGCAGCTCCGGCAGGGGGCGAGATACGCAGTATTTT	CASSSGRGRDTQYF
TRBV27	TRBD2	-	TRBJ2-1	TGTGCCAGCAGGATCCTAGCGGGGTATTACAATGAGCAGTTCTTC	CASRILAGYYNEQFF
TRBV18	-	-	TRBJ1-2	TGTGCCAGCTCACCACAGGGGGGGAATGGCTACACCTTC	CASSPQGGNGYTF
TRBV7-3	TRBD2	-	TRBJ2-5	TGTGCCAGCAGCTTAAAACTAGCGGGGGGTCGAGAGACCCAGTACTTC	CASSLKLAGGRETQYF
TRBV30	-	-	TRBJ2-2	TGTGCCTGGAGGGGTCAAAACACCGGGGAGCTGTTTTTT	CAWRGQNTGELFF
TRBV23-1	-	-	TRBJ2-7	TGCGCCAGCAGTCAAAGAAACGGCCTGAGCTCCTACGAGCAGTACTTC	CASSQRNGLSSYEQYF
TRBV7-9	-	-	TRBJ2-7	TGTGCCAGCAGATCGGACAGATTCTACGAGCAGTACTTC	CASRSDRFYEQYF
TRBV18	-	-	TRBJ1-1	TGTGCCAGCGCAGACCTGGCGAACACTGAAGCTTTCTTT	CASADLANTEAFF
TRBV7-3	TRBD2	-	TRBJ2-1	TGTGCCAGCAGCTCCAGACTAGCGGGGGGGTCCTCCTACAATGAGCAGTTCTTC	CASSSRLAGGSSYNEQFF
TRBV6-5	TRBD1	once	TRBJ2-7	TGTGCCAGCAGAAAGACAGGGCCCTACGAGCAGTACTTC	CASRKTGPYEQYF
TRBV18	-	-	TRBJ2-7	TGTGCCAGCTCACCACCCCTGGGAGAGCAGTACTTC	CASSPPLGEQYF
TRBV19	-	-	TRBJ2-5	TGTGCCAGTCAACCGACAGGGCGGAGGGGCCGTGGAGAGACCCAGTACTTC	CASQPTGRRGRGETQYF
TRBV6-5	-	-	TRBJ2-3	TGTGCCAGCAGTTATGGACGGTGGAGCACAGATACGCAGTATTTT	CASSYGRWSTDTQYF
TRBV19	TRBD1	-	TRBJ2-5	TGTGCCAGTAGTATCGGGGGGACAGGGGGTGAGACCCAGTACTTC	CASSIGGTGGETQYF
TRBV27	-	-	TRBJ2-3	TGTGCCAGCAGTTTATTGGGGTTAGATACGCAGTATTTT	CASSLLGLDTQYF
TRBV6-5	-	-	TRBJ1-2	TGTGCCAGCAGTAACGGATACTATGGCTACACCTTC	CASSNGYYGYTF
TRBV6-5	-	-	TRBJ2-7	TGTGCCAGCAGCCAGAACTACGAGCAGTACTTC	CASSQNYEQYF
TRBV27	-	few	TRBJ2-7	TGTGCCAGCAGATCCGGGACGGGACCCTGGAAGCAGTACTTC	CASRSGTGPWKQYF
TRBV2	-	few	TRBJ1-4	TGTGCCAGCAGTGGGAGGGGAACAGCCTATGCAACTAATGAAAAACTGTTTTTT	CASSGRGTAYATNEKLFF
TRBV23-1	-	-	TRBJ2-6	TGCGCCAGCACCTCGGGGGCCTCTGGGGCCAACGTCCTGACTTTC	CASTSGASGANVLTF
TRBV4-1	TRBD1	-	TRBJ1-5	TGCGCCAGCAGCCCCCGGACAGGGAATCAGCCCCAGCATTTT	CASSPRTGNQPQHF
TRBV4-1	-	-	TRBJ1-1	TGCGCCAGCAGCCAAGAAGGGGGACTGCGCTTGAACACTGAAGCTTTCTTT	CASSQEGGLRLNTEAFF
TRBV27	TRBD1	-	TRBJ1-1	TGTGCCAGCAGTTTGAGGCCGACAGGGAGGACTGAAGCTTTCTTT	CASSLRPTGRTEAFF
TRBV2	-	-	TRBJ2-7	TGTGCCAGCAGCTCAAGGCAGGGTGATCCCTACGAGCAGTACTTC	CASSSRQGDPYEQYF
TRBV27	TRBD2	-	TRBJ2-7	TGTGCCAGCAGTTTATCACTAGCGGGAGTCGGGGAGCAGTACTTC	CASSLSLAGVGEQYF
TRBV7-9	-	-	TRBJ1-2	TGTGCCAGCAGCTTAGGACCCGGTAGTAACTATGGCTACACCTTC	CASSLGPGSNYGYTF
TRBV25-1	-	-	TRBJ2-2	TGTGCCAGCAGTGCCCCAGGACAGGGGGAGCTGTTTTTT	CASSAPGQGELFF
TRBV27	-	-	TRBJ1-5	TGTGCCAGCAGTCTGGGACTAAGCAATCAGCCCCAGCATTTT	CASSLGLSNQPQHF
TRBV9	TRBD1	-	TRBJ2-3	TGTGCCAGCAGCGTGGGACAGGGGGAAGGCACAGATACGCAGTATTTT	CASSVGQGEGTDTQYF
TRBV6-5	TRBD1	few	TRBJ1-1	TGTGCCAGCAGGCCCGGACAGGTAGACACTGAAGCTTTCTTT	CASRPGQVDTEAFF
TRBV28	-	-	TRBJ1-5	TGTGCCACCCAGCTCCTGGGCAATCAGCCCCAGCATTTT	CATQLLGNQPQHF
TRBV5-1	TRBD2	-	TRBJ2-1	TGCGCCAGCAGCTTAGGGTCGGGGGGGCCTTCCTACAATGAGCAGTTCTTC	CASSLGSGGPSYNEQFF
TRBV6-5	TRBD2	few	TRBJ2-7	TGTGCCAGCAGTTACTCAGAAGCGGGAGGGCCCGAGCAGTACTTC	CASSYSEAGGPEQYF
TRBV30	TRBD1	-	TRBJ1-2	TGTGCCTGGAGCACGCCACCGGTACAGGGGGCAAAGGGCTACACCTTC	CAWSTPPVQGAKGYTF
TRBV28	-	few	TRBJ2-7	TGTGCCAGCAGCAGTTACTACGAGCAGTACTTC	CASSSYYEQYF
TRBV5-1	TRBD1	once	TRBJ1-3	TGCGCCAGCAGCCCAGGGGGAGACGGAAACACCATATATTTT	CASSPGGDGNTIYF
TRBV18	-	few	TRBJ1-1	TGTGCCAGCTCACCGACCTTGAACACTGAAGCTTTCTTT	CASSPTLNTEAFF
TRBV28	-	few	TRBJ1-1	TGTGCCAGCAGTTTAGGGGGGGGCTTTAGTGAAGCTTTCTTT	CASSLGGGFSEAFF
TRBV10-3	-	-	TRBJ1-4	TGTGCCATCAGTGAGTCGCGGGGGAGAGGAGAAAAACTGTTTTTT	CAISESRGRGEKLFF
TRBV28	TRBD1	-	TRBJ2-2	TGTGCCAGCAGTTCGCAAGCTTGGACAGGGATAAAAACCGGGGAGCTGTTTTTT	CASSSQAWTGIKTGELFF
TRBV5-1	TRBD1	-	TRBJ2-5	TGCGCCAGCAGCTTGGGGCAGGGGGCAAGTCAGTACTTC	CASSLGQGASQYF
TRBV7-8	-	few	TRBJ1-5	TGTGCCAGCAGCTTAGAGGCAGGGATAGCAAATCAGCCCCAGCATTTT	CASSLEAGIANQPQHF
TRBV6-6	TRBD1	-	TRBJ2-3	TGTGCCAGCAGTTACACCCGGACAGGGTCAGATACGCAGTATTTT	CASSYTRTGSDTQYF
TRBV5-1	TRBD1	-	TRBJ2-7	TGCGCCAGCAGCTCGAGACAGGGGAGAGACTACGAGCAGTACTTC	CASSSRQGRDYEQYF
TRBV5-1	-	-	TRBJ2-7	TGCGCCAGCACCCCTGGAGTGGCCTTGAGCTCCTACGAGCAGTACTTC	CASTPGVALSSYEQYF
TRBV11-2	TRBD1	-	TRBJ2-2	TGTGCCAGCAGCTTCCCTCCGGGACAGGGGGTCACCGGGGAGCTGTTTTTT	CASSFPPGQGVTGELFF
TRBV10-2	-	-	TRBJ2-1	TGCGCCAGCAGTGAGTCGGGGGTAGCCTCCAATGAGCAGTTCTTC	CASSESGVASNEQFF
TRBV6-1	TRBD1	-	TRBJ1-4	TGTGCCAGCAGTGCCGGGACAGCATCGGAAAAACTGTTTTTT	CASSAGTASEKLFF
TRBV30	TRBD2	medium-sized	TRBJ2-1	TGTGCCTGGACTAGCGGGCCCTACAATGAGCAGTTCTTC	CAWTSGPYNEQFF